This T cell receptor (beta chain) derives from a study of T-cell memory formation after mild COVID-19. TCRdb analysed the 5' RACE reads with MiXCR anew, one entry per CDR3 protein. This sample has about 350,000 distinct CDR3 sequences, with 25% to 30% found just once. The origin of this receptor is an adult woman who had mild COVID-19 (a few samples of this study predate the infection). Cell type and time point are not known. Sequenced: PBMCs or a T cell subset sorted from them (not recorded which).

The CDR3 spells CASSPSVSSYEQYF. In DNA form, the CDR3 reads TGCGCCAGCAGCCCAAGCGTCAGCTCCTACGAGCAGTACTTC. The chain carries TRBV5-1 and TRBJ2-7; D remains unclear. This CDR3 is built from 14 residues. Between the trimmed V and J ends, which lost 4 bases and 0 bases, there was a span of 11 bases. Germline CDR1 and CDR2: SGHRS and YFSETQ.